This is a list of T cell receptor beta chains from one sample in a study of T cell responses to AZD1222 COVID-19 vaccine. Only in-frame clones appear in the TCRdb table, and some are missing; sequencing was by immunoSEQ multiplex PCR. The repertoire holds roughly 120,000 clones, with less than 90% as singletons. Sequenced here: peripheral blood, sampled on day 0 of AZD1222 vaccination. Receptors were obtained from an adult in good health. CDR3s include the opening cysteine and the closing phenylalanine or tryptophan. The order of the fields is CDR3 length, V gene, CDR3 protein.

>12|TRBV7-8
CASSQQEYGYTF
>15|TRBV5-1
CASSTGLAIEETQYF
>13|TRBV10-1
CASSEVGSYGYTF
>14|TRBV7-9
CASTSGGRLLGYTF
>15|TRBV6-1
CASSDGGTGPYEQYF
>14|TRBV5-1
CASSLEVGSSGYTF
>14|TRBV7-9
CASSDSALGEKLFF
>14|TRBV5-1
CASSLAIGNNEQFF
>12|TRBV5-8
CASSLRVTAQHF
>14|TRBV28
CASRWTGDTSPLHF
>12|TRBV12-3/TRBV12-4
CASSGQGDTQYF
>16|TRBV4-2
CASSPSSGRVEDTQYF
>15|TRBV11-1
CASSLWTGPTYEQYF
>14|TRBV7-2
CASSWGDHLYEQYF
>14|TRBV11-3
CASSSSAIQETQYF
>14|TRBV27
CAIRTEAGNQPQHF
>12|TRBV11-2
CASSLGGSGYTF
>18|TRBV10-2
CASSEPTSLAGAYNEQFF
>16|TRBV7-6
CASSFGLASSYNEQFF
>13|TRBV15
CATRGGSWQPQHF
>14|TRBV9
CASSAADRNYGYTF
>11|TRBV15
CATSRGNEQYF
>12|TRBV30
CAWSPGPYEQYF
>14|TRBV7-3
CASSLGDSTDTQYF
>14|TRBV27
CASSFDSLLGTQYF
>13|TRBV15
CATSAGANYGYTF
>16|TRBV11-2
CASSIERAPRYNEQFF
>13|TRBV10-3
CATKGQGDQPQHF
>14|TRBV29-1
CSVGSLQGIHEQYF
>18|TRBV6-6
CASSPTGGGINSNQPQHF
>13|TRBV7-7
CASSSKVDNEQFF
>14|TRBV11-2
CASSFGLARNEQFF
>14|TRBV9
CASSVSGEYGEQYF
>13|TRBV24-1
CATSGARYNEQFF
>14|TRBV11-3
CASSTSGRGDTQYF
>16|TRBV28
CASSLSIWDRQETQYF
>15|TRBV15
CATSRDLDRRNTIYF
>15|TRBV4-2
CASSQDEVANYGYTF
>20|TRBV27
CASSPYRVSGTATSTDTQYF
>14|TRBV6-5
CAGRRDRYTGELFF
>12|TRBV27
CASSPLSYEQYF
>13|TRBV10-3
CAISQPLGGEQYF
>17|TRBV2
CASRTRQGAGTNEKLFF
>14|TRBV5-1
CASRDRESGTEAFF
>16|TRBV18
CASSPPSREVTYEQYF
>13|TRBV5-1
CASSLESGYGYTF
>15|TRBV15
CATSRDWGQNKKLFF
>14|TRBV28
CASSSGQRHYEQYF
>14|TRBV5-4
CASSSRKGDEKLFF